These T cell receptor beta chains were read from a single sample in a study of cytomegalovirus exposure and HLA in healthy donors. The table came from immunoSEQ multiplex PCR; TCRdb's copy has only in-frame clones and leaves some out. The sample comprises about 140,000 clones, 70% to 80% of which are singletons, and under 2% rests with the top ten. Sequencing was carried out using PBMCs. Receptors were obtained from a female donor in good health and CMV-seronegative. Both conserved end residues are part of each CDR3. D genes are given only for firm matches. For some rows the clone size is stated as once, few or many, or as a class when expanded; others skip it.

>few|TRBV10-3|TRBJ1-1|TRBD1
TGTGCCATCAGAACATCATTACAGGGGGGCACTGAAGCTTTCTTT
CAIRTSLQGGTEAFF
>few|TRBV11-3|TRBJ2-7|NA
TGTGCCAGCAGCAGAGACTCCTACGAGCAGTACTTC
CASSRDSYEQYF
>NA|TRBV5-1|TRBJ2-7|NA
TGCGCCAGCAGCCTAGGACAGCTCTACGAGCAGTACTTC
CASSLGQLYEQYF
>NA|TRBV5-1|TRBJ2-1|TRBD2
TGCGCCAGCAGCCGGGGGGGTGGGGATGAGCAGTTCTTC
CASSRGGGDEQFF
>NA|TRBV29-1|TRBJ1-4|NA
TGCAGCGTCATAGCAACTAATGAAAAACTGTTTTTT
CSVIATNEKLFF
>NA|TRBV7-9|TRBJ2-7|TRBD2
TGTTCCAGCAGCTTAGGGTTGGGTAGCGGGGGTTCGAGGTCCTACGAGCAGTACTTC
CSSSLGLGSGGSRSYEQYF
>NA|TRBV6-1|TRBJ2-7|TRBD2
TGTGCCAGCAGTGAACTAGCGGGAGAAAAGTACGAGCAGTACTTC
CASSELAGEKYEQYF
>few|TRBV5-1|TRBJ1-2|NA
TGCGCCAGACAGGAGGGGGGCTACACCTTC
CARQEGGYTF
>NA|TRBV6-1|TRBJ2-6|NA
TGTGCCAGCAGTGAAGTCGGGAACTCTGGGGCCAACGTCCTGACTTTC
CASSEVGNSGANVLTF
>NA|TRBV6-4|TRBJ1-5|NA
TGTGCCAGCAGTGCGGGGGTTAGCAATCAGCCCCAGCATTTT
CASSAGVSNQPQHF
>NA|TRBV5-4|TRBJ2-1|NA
TGTGCCAGCAGCCGTACCGGGGGGCCCTCCTACAATGAGCAGTTCTTC
CASSRTGGPSYNEQFF
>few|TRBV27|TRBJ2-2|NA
TGTGCCAGCAGTGCCGACGGGACCGGGGAGCTGTTTTTT
CASSADGTGELFF
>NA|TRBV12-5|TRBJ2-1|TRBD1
TGTGCTAGTGGTTTGGAACAAATTTCGCCGGGACAGGGCTACAATGAGCGGTTCTTC
CASGLEQISPGQGYNERFF
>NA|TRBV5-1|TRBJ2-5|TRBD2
TGCGCCAGCAGCTTCTTAGCGGGTCAACAACAAGAGACCCAGTACTTC
CASSFLAGQQQETQYF
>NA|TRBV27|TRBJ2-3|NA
TGTGCCAGCACCCCGTGGGGCGGGATAGGCACAGATACGCAGTATTTT
CASTPWGGIGTDTQYF
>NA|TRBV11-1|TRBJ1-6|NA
TGTGCCAGCAGAAAAAACCAACAGGGCTCCAATTCACCCCTCCACTTT
CASRKNQQGSNSPLHF
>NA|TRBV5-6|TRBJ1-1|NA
TGTGCCAGCAGCTCGAGGACAAGGGCTCACATGAACACTGAAGCTTTCTTT
CASSSRTRAHMNTEAFF
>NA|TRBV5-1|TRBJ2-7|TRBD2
TGCGCCAGCAGCTTGGGAGAGCGGGGATTCCACGAGCAGTACTTC
CASSLGERGFHEQYF
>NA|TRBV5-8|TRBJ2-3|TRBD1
TGTGCCAGCAGCCCGGGACAGGCCACAGATACGCAGTATTTT
CASSPGQATDTQYF
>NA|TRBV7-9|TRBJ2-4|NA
TGTGCCGTCTCAATACCTGGGACACCGGGAACTATCGGCATTCAGTACTTC
CAVSIPGTPGTIGIQYF
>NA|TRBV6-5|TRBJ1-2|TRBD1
TGTGCCAGCAGCTCGACAGGGGTGGCCTATGGCTACACCTTC
CASSSTGVAYGYTF
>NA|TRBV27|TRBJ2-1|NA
TGTGCCAGCAGTTTTGGTGCCGGTTCTAATGAGCAGTTCTTC
CASSFGAGSNEQFF
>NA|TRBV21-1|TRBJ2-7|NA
TGTGCCAGCAGCAAAGCTCAAGCGGGATTCTCCTACGAGCAGTACTTC
CASSKAQAGFSYEQYF
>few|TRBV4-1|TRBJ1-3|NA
TGCGCCAGCAGCCCCCCAGGTCAGGGGCTAGTCTCTGGAAACACCATATATTTT
CASSPPGQGLVSGNTIYF
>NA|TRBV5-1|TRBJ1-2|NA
TGCGCCAGCAGGTACGGGGTATCCCCCGCAGGCGACTATGGCTACACCTTC
CASRYGVSPAGDYGYTF
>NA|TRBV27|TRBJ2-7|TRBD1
TGTGCCAGCAGTACCCGGGACAGTCCTCGATTCTACGAGCAGTACTTC
CASSTRDSPRFYEQYF
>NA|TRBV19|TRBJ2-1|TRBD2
TGTGCCAGTAGTATACTTGGTAGCGGGGTGGATGAGCAGTTCTTC
CASSILGSGVDEQFF
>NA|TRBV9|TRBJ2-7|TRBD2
TGTGCCAGCAGCATAGCGGGAGATCGGTCCTACGAGCAGTACTTC
CASSIAGDRSYEQYF
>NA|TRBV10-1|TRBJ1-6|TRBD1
TGCGCCAGCAGCCCGGACAGGGTGGATTCACCCCTCCACTTT
CASSPDRVDSPLHF
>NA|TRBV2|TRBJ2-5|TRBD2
TGTGCCAGCAGTGCAACCCGGACTAGCGGAGAACGGGAGACCCAGTACTTC
CASSATRTSGERETQYF
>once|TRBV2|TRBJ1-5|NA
TGTGCCAGCAGTGGAACCAGGGGAGACAATCAGCCCCAGCATTTT
CASSGTRGDNQPQHF
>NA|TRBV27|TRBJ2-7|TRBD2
TGTGCCAGCAGTTCCGGTGGTGGCGGGGGATACGAGCAGTACTTC
CASSSGGGGGYEQYF
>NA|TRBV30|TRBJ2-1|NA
TGTGCCTGGTGTGGGGCTGTCGGACTTAGTATTCATGAGCAGTTCTTC
CAWCGAVGLSIHEQFF
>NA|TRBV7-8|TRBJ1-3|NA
TGTGCCAGCAGCTCCCGATCAGGGAAAGCTGGAAACACCATATATTTT
CASSSRSGKAGNTIYF
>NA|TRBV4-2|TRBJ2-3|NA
TGTGCCAGCAGCCAAGGGGGCCAGGCGCTAGATACGCAGTATTTT
CASSQGGQALDTQYF
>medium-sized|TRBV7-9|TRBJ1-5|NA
TGTGCCAGCAGCGCGGGGAGCCAGCCCCAGCATTTT
CASSAGSQPQHF
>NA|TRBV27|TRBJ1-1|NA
TGTGCCAGCAGTCCGACGGTCCCTGCCAGGGAAGCTTTCTTT
CASSPTVPAREAFF
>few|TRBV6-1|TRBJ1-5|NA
TGTGCCAGCAGTAGGGAGGGGGATCAGCCCCAGCATTTT
CASSREGDQPQHF
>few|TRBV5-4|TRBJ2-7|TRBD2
TGTGCCAGCAGCCGACTAGCGGGGGGCTACGAGCAGTACTTC
CASSRLAGGYEQYF
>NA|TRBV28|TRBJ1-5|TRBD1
TGTGCCAGCAGTTTAGTTTTAGTAGGGGGCGCGTATAGCAATCAGCCCCAGCATTTT
CASSLVLVGGAYSNQPQHF
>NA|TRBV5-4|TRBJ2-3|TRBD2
TGCGCCAGCAGCTCTACGACTAGCGGGGGCACAGATACGCAGTATTTT
CASSSTTSGGTDTQYF